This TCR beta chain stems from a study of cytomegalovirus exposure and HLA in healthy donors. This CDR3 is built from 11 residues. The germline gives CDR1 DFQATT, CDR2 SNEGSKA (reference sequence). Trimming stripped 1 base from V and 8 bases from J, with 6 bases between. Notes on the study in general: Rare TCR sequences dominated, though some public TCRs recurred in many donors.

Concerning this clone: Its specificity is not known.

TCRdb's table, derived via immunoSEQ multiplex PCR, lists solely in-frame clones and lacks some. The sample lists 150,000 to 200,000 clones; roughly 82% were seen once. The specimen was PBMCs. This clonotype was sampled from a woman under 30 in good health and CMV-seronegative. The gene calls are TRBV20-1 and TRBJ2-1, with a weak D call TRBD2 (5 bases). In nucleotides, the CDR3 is TGCAGTGCTAGAGGGGAGCATGAGCAGTTCTTC. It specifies CSARGEHEQFF.